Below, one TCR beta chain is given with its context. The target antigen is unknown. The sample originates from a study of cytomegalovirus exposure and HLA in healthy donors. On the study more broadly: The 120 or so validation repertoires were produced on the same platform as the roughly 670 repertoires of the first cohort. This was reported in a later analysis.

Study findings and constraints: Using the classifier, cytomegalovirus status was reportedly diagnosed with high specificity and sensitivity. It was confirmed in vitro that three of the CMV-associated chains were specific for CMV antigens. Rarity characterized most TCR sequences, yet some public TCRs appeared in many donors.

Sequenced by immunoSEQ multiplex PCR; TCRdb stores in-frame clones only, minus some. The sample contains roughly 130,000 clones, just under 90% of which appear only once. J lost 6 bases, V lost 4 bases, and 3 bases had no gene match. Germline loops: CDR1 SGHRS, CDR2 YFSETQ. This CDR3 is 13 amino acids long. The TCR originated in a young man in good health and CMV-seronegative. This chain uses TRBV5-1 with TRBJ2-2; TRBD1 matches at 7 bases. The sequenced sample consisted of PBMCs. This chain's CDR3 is CASSRQGAGELFF. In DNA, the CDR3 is TGCGCCAGCAGCCGACAGGGCGCCGGGGAGCTGTTTTTT.